This passage covers 6 T cell receptor beta chains from one sample sequenced in a study of shared clonotypes between healthy human individuals. Naive CD8 populations comprised CD45RO-negative cells positively selected for CCR7, excluding terminally differentiated effector memory CD45RA+ cells. Clones were sequenced by immunoSEQ multiplex PCR, and TCRdb holds only the in-frame ones, with some missing. The table includes hundreds of thousands of clones, approximately 95% detected once. Sequenced sample: naive CD8+ T cells sorted from blood. Receptors were obtained from a young woman in good health.

This clone was observed once. V and J are TRBV27 and TRBJ1-5, with D possibly TRBD1 on 5 matching bases. Germline V gives CDR1 MNHEY, CDR2 SMNVEV (reference sequence). This CDR3 contains 15 residues. V was pared by 8 bases and J by 3 bases, with 17 bases between. Here the CDR3 reads CASATGTGPNQPQHF. The CDR3 DNA is TGTGCCAGCGCCACCGGGACTGGTCCCAATCAGCCCCAGCATTTT.

V usage is TRBV5-1 and J usage is TRBJ2-3; 8 nucleotides match TRBD2. Trimming removed 3 bases from V and 3 bases from J; junction bases left unmatched: 6. Germline CDR1 and CDR2: SGHRS and YFSETQ. The CDR3 is 15 residues long. The CDR3 DNA reads as TGCGCCAGCAGCTGGGGACTAGATTCTACAGATACGCAGTATTTT. Its translation is CASSWGLDSTDTQYF.

J is TRBJ1-5 and V is TRBV19, with 9 bases aligning to TRBD1. This CDR3 has 21 residues. Unmatched junction bases numbered 16, after V lost 1 base and J lost 0 bases. Germline loops: CDR1 LNHDA, CDR2 SQIVND (reference sequence). The CDR3 protein is CASSIVSPGQGPHYSNQPQHF. DNA for the CDR3: TGTGCCAGTAGTATAGTCTCACCGGGACAGGGTCCTCATTATAGCAATCAGCCCCAGCATTTT.

The table lists this clone with a count of one. The V and J genes are TRBV7-9 and TRBJ2-5; D gene unclear. Judging by the DNA end, TRBJ2-7 fits better; the J call may be wrong. The CDR3 is made up of 16 amino acids. Per the germline V gene, CDR1 is SEHNR and CDR2 is FQNEAQ (reference sequence). The CDR3 DNA reads TGTGCCAGCAGCCCGCAGACTGTCTCAGAACCCTACGAGCAGTACTTC. Its translation is CASSPQTVSEPYEQYF.

V and J are TRBV28 and TRBJ1-2; D is ambiguous. Germline loops: CDR1 MDHEN, CDR2 SYDVKM. The germline V and J ends were trimmed by 5 bases and 1 base, with 11 bases remaining between them. The CDR3 length is 14 residues. CDR3 sequence: CASSKNGVNYGYTF. The DNA of the CDR3 is TGTGCCAGCAGTAAAAATGGGGTTAACTATGGCTACACCTTC.

V is TRBV27 and J is TRBJ2-7, with a tentative D call TRBD1 (5 bases). The CDR3 runs 13 residues. Germline V gene lookup returns CDR1 MNHEY and CDR2 SMNVEV (reference sequence). V lost 3 bases and J lost 7, with 13 bases in between. In DNA form, the CDR3 reads TGTGCCAGCAGTTTTGGGGCACACGGGGAGCAGTACTTC. Its translation: CASSFGAHGEQYF.